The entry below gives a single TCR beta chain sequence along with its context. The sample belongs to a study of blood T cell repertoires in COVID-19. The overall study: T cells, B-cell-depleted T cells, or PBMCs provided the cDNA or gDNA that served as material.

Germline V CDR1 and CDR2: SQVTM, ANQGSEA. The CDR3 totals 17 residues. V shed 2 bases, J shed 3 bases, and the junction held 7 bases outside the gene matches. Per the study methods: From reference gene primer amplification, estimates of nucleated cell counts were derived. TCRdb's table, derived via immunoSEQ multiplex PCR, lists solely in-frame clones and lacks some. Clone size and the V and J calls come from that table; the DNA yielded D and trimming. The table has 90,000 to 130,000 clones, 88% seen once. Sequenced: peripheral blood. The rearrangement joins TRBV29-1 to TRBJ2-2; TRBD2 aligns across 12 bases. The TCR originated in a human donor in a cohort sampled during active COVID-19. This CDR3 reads CSVEWASGRAHTGELFF. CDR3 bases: TGCAGCGTTGAATGGGCTAGCGGGAGGGCACACACCGGGGAGCTGTTTTTT.